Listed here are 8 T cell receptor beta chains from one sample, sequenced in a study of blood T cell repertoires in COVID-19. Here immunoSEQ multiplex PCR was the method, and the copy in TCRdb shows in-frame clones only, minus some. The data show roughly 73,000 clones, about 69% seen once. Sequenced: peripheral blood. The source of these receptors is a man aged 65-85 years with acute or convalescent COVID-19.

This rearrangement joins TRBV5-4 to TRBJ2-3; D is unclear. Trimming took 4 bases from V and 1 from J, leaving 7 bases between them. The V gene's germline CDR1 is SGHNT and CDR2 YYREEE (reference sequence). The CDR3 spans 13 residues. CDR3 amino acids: CASSPFGTDTQYF. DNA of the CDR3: TGTGCCAGCAGCCCGTTCGGCACAGATACGCAGTATTTT.

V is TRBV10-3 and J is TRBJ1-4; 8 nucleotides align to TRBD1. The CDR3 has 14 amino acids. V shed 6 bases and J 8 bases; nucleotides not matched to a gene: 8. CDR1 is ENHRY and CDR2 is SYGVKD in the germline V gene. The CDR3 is CAISQDREREKLFF. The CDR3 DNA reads TGTGCCATCAGCCAGGACAGGGAGAGAGAAAAACTGTTTTTT.

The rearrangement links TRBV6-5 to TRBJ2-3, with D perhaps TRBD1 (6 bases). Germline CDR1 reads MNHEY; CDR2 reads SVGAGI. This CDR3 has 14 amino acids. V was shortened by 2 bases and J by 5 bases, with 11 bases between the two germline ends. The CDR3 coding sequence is TGTGCCAGCAGTTACAACAGGGTAGAAGATACGCAGTATTTT. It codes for CASSYNRVEDTQYF.

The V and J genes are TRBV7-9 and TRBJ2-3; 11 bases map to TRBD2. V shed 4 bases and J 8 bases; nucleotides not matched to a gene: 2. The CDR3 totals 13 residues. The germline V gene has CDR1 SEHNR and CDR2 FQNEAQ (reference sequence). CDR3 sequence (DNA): TGTGCCAGCAGCTCGCTAGCGGGAGGTACGCAGTATTTT. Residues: CASSSLAGGTQYF.

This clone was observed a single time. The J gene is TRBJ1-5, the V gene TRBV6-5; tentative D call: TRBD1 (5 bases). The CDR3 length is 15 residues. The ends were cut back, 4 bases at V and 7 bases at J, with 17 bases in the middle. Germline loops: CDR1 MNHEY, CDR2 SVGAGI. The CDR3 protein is CASSSLTQRGQPQHF. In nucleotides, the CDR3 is TGTGCCAGCAGTTCCCTAACGCAACGGGGGCAGCCCCAGCATTTT.

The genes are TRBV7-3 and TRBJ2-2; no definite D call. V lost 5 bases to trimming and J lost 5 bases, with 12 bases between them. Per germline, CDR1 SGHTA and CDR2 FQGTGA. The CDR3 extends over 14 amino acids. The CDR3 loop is CASSHGPYTGELFF. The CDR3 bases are TGTGCCAGCAGCCATGGGCCTTATACCGGGGAGCTGTTTTTT.

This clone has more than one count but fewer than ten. The CDR3 DNA reads as TGTGCCAGCAGCCCTTCTCAGGGGGAAAAGTACTATGGCTACACCTTC. It yields the protein CASSPSQGEKYYGYTF. This rearrangement joins TRBV7-2 to TRBJ1-2; 7 bases match TRBD1. Germline V gene lookup returns CDR1 SGHTA and CDR2 FQGNSA. CDR3 length: 16 amino acids. J lost 3 bases, V lost 5 bases, and 12 bases had no gene match. Complete variable domain (other parts from reference TRBV7-2 and TRBJ1-2): GAGVSQSPSNKVTEKGKDVELRCDPISGHTALYWYRQSLGQGLEFLIYFQGNSAPDKSGLPSDRFSAERTGGSVSTLTIQRTQQEDSAVYLCASSPSQGEKYYGYTFGSGTRLTVV.

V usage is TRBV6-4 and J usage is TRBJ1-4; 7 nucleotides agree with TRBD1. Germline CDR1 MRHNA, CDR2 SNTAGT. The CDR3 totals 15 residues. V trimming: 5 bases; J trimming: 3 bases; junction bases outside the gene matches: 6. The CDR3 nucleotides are TGTGCCAGCAGTCGCACAGGGGCCGCTAATGAAAAACTGTTTTTT. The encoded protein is CASSRTGAANEKLFF.